These T cell receptor beta chains were read from a single sample in a study of cytomegalovirus exposure and HLA in healthy donors. The repertoire was sequenced with immunoSEQ multiplex PCR; TCRdb's copy has only in-frame clones and lacks some. The sample lists about 98,000 clones, about two thirds occurring once. Material for sequencing was PBMCs. These TCRs come from a female donor in good health and CMV-seronegative. The CDR3 runs from the conserved cysteine through the conserved F or W. The order of the fields is V gene, J gene, CDR3 protein.

TRBV6-1,TRBJ1-1,CASSEAPGTPNTEAFF
TRBV7-8,TRBJ1-2,CASSLAAANYGYTF
TRBV13,TRBJ2-3,CASSLGGVLGDTQYF
TRBV6-5,TRBJ2-7,CASRLEASSYEQYF
TRBV5-4,TRBJ1-1,CASSLTGGGSEAFF
TRBV27,TRBJ1-1,CASSPRRGAGNTEAFF
TRBV6-1,TRBJ2-1,CASSTTSGSYNEQFF
TRBV28,TRBJ1-5,CASRKLGRQEPQHF
TRBV2,TRBJ2-7,CASRRGLGGLAGSSYEQYF
TRBV28,TRBJ2-7,CASSATGKSSYEQYF
TRBV30,TRBJ2-5,CAWSPGTGTQYF
TRBV2,TRBJ2-1,CASSEAQTHQGNEQFF
TRBV19,TRBJ2-5,CATQERGAGETQYF
TRBV27,TRBJ2-3,CASSLHTSGRGDTQYF
TRBV28,TRBJ2-1,CASSVRRTGGWEQFF
TRBV6-5,TRBJ1-3,CASSYSLQGNTIYF
TRBV10-1,TRBJ1-4,CASSNPETGPNEKLFF
TRBV28,TRBJ2-7,CASSGSYEQYF
TRBV29-1,TRBJ2-1,CSVDPSGVRNEQFF
TRBV5-1,TRBJ2-3,CASSSGDTQYF
TRBV7-9,TRBJ2-2,CSSSSPEGGGWTGELFF
TRBV5-1,TRBJ2-6,CASSWGQGRTGSGANVLTF
TRBV6-6,TRBJ2-7,CASSYLDFYEQYF
TRBV6-1,TRBJ1-6,CASSELGAGVKSPLHF
TRBV2,TRBJ2-7,CASMPQSYEQYF
TRBV29-1,TRBJ1-3,CSVVGEGSGNTIYF
TRBV14,TRBJ2-7,CASSQQTTGDSYEQYF
TRBV2,TRBJ2-7,CASSRDRGSIGEQYF